The clone carrying this TCR beta chain turned up a few times. MiXCR, applied by TCRdb to the 5' RACE reads, yields one record per CDR3 protein. This table holds 100,000 or so distinct CDR3 sequences, roughly 15% found once. The data belong to a study of T cells of healthy individuals. The length of the CDR3 is 15 residues. Germline V gene sequence: CDR1 SEHNR, CDR2 FQNEAQ (reference sequence). V lost 5 bases and J 2 bases, leaving 15 bases between the germline ends. The clonotype was recovered from a human donor in good health. The genes are TRBV7-9 and TRBJ2-5; D gene unclear. CDR3 amino acids: CASSPSTAEQETQYF. Written as DNA, the CDR3 is TGTGCCAGCAGCCCCTCTACGGCAGAACAAGAGACCCAGTACTTC.